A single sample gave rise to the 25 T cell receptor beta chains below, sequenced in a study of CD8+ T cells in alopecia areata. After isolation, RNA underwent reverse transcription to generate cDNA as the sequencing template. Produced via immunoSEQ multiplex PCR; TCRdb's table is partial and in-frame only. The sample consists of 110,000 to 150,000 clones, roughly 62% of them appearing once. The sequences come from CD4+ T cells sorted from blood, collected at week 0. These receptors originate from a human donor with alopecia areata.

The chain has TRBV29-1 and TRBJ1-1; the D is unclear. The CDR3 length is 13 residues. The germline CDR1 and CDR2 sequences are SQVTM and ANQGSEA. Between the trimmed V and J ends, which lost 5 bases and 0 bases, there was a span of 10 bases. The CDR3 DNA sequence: TGCAGCGTTCACGGGGTTATGAACACTGAAGCTTTCTTT. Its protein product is CSVHGVMNTEAFF.

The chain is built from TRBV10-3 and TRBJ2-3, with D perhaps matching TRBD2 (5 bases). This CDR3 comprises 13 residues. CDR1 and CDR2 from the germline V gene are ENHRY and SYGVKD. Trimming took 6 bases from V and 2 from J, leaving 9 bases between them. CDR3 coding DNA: TGTGCCATCAGACGGGGTGCCACAGATACGCAGTATTTT. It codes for CAIRRGATDTQYF.

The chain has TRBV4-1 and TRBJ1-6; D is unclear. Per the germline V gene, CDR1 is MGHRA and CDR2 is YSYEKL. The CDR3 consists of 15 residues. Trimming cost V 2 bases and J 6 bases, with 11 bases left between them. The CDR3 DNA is TGCGCCAGCAGCCAACGGGGAGGGTTTAATTCACCCCTCCACTTT. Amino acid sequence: CASSQRGGFNSPLHF.

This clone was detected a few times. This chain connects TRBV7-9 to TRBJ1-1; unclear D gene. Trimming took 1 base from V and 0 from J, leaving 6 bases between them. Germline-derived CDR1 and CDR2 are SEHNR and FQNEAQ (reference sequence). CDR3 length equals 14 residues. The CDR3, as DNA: TGTGCCAGCAGCTTAGGCGAATTGAACACTGAAGCTTTCTTT. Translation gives CASSLGELNTEAFF.

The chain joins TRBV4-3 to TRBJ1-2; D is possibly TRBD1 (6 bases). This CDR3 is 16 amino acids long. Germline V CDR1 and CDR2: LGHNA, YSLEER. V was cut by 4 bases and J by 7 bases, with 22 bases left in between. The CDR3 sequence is CASSPQRTPGDRGYTF. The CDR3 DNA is TGCGCCAGCAGCCCCCAACGAACTCCAGGGGATCGTGGCTACACCTTC.

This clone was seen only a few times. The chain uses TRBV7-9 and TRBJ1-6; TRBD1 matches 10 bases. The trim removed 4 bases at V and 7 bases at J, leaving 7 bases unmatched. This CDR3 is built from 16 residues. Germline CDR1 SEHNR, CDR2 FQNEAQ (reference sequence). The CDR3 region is CASSSATGQGNSPLHF. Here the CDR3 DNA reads TGTGCCAGCAGCTCCGCGACGGGACAGGGGAATTCACCCCTCCACTTT.

The CDR3 DNA follows: TGTGCCAGCAGCTTAGATTTAGGGGGCCTCACAGATACGCAGTATTTT. This sequence encodes CASSLDLGGLTDTQYF. The chain employs TRBV11-2 and TRBJ2-3; TRBD1 matches at 7 bases. The CDR3 is 16 amino acids. V lost 0 bases, J lost 2 bases, and 5 bases stayed unmatched. From germline, CDR1 is SGHAT and CDR2 FQNNGV.

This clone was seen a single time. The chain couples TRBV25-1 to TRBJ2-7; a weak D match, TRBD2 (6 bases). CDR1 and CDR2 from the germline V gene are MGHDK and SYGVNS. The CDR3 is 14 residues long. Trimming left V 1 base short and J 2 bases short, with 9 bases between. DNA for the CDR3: TGTGCCAGCAGTGAATTTGGAGGGACCTACGAGCAGTACTTC. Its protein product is CASSEFGGTYEQYF.

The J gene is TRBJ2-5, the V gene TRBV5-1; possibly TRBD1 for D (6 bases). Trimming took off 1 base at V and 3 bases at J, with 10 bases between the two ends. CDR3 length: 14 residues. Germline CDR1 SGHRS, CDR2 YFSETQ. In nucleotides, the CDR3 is TGCGCCAGCAGCTTGCCCGGGGACAAAGAGACCCAGTACTTC. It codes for CASSLPGDKETQYF.

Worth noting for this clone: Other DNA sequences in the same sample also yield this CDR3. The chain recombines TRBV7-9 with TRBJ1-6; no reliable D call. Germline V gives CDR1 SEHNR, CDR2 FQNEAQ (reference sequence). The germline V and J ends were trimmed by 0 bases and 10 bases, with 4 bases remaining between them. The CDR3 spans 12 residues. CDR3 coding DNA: TGTGCCAGCAGCTTAGCGGGATCACCCCTCCACTTT. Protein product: CASSLAGSPLHF.

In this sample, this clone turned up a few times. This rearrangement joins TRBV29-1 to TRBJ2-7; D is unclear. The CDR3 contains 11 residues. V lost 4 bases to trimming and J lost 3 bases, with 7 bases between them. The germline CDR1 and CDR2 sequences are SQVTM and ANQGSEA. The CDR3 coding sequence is TGCAGCGTTGTGACCGTCTACGAGCAGTACTTC. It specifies CSVVTVYEQYF.

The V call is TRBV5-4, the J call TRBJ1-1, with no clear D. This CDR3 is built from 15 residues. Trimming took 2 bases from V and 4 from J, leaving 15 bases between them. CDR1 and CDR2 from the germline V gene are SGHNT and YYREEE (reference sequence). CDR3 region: CASSLGVGLTTEAFF. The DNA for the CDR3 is TGTGCCAGCAGCTTAGGCGTAGGGCTTACCACTGAAGCTTTCTTT.

CDR3 sequence reads: CSVEERTSGGLGEQFF. CDR3 DNA sequence: TGCAGCGTTGAAGAAAGGACTAGCGGGGGTCTCGGTGAGCAGTTCTTC. The chain couples TRBV29-1 to TRBJ2-1, with TRBD2 matching over 13 bases. Germline V gives CDR1 SQVTM, CDR2 ANQGSEA. The CDR3 loop spans 16 amino acids. Trimming cost V 0 bases and J 9 bases; bases outside gene matches: 8.

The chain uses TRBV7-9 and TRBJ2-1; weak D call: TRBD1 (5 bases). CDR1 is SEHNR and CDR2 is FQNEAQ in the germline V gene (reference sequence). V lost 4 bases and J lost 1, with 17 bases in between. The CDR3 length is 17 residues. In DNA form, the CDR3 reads TGTGCCAGCAGCTCTAGGTGGGGCTTAGAGTCCTACAATGAGCAGTTCTTC. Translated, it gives CASSSRWGLESYNEQFF.

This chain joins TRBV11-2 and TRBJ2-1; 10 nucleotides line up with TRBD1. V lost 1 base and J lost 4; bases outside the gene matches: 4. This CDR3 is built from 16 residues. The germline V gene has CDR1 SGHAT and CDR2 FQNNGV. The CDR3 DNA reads TGTGCCAGCAGCTTAGCCGGGACAGGGGTTTACAATGAGCAGTTCTTC. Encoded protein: CASSLAGTGVYNEQFF.

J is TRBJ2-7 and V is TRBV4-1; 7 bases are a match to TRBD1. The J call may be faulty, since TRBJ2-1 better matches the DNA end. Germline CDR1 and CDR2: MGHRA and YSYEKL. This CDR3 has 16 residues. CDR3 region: CASSQERRQGPNEQFF. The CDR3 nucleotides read TGCGCCAGCAGCCAAGAAAGGCGACAGGGCCCAAATGAGCAGTTCTTC.

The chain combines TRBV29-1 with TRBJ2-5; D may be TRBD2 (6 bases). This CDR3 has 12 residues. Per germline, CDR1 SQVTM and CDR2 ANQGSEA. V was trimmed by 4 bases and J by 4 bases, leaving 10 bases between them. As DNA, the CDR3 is TGCAGCGTTGCCGACGGGAGAGAGACCCAGTACTTC. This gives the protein CSVADGRETQYF.

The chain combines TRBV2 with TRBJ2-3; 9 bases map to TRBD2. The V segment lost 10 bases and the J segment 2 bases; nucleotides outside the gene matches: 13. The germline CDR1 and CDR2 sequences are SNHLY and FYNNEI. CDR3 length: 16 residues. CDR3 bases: TGTGCCACCCCGCGGGAGCGGGGGGAATACACAGATACGCAGTATTTT. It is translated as CATPRERGEYTDTQYF.

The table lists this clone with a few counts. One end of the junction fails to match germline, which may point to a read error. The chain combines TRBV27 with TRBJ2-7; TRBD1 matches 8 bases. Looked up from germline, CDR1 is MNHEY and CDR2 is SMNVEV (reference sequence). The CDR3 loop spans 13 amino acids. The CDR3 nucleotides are TGTGCCAGCAGCCGGGACAGGTCCTCCGAGCAGTACTTC. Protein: CASSRDRSSEQYF.

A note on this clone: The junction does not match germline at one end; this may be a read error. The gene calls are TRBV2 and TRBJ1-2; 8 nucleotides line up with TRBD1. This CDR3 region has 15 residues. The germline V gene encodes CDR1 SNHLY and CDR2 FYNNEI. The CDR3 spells CASSEGQGTIYGYTF. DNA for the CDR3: TGTGCCAGCAGCGAAGGACAGGGTACTATCTATGGCTACACCTTC.

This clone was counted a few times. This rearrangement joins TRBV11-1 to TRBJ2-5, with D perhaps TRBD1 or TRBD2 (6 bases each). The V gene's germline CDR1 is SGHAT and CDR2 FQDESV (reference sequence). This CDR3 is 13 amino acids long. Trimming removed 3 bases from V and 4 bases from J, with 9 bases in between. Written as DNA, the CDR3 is TGTGCCAGCAGCTTGGGGGGCGTAGAGACCCAGTACTTC. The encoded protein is CASSLGGVETQYF. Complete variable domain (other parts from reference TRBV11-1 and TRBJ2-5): EAEVAQSPRYKITEKSQAVAFWCDPISGHATLYWYRQILGQGPELLVQFQDESVVDDSQLPKDRFSAERLKGVDSTLKIQPAELGDSAMYLCASSLGGVETQYFGPGTRLLVL.

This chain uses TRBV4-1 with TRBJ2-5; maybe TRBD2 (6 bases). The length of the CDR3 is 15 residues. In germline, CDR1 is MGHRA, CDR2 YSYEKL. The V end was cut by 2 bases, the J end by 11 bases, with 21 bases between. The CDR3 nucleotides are TGCGCCAGCAGCCAACAATGGTCGGCCCGAGGGACTCAGTACTTC. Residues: CASSQQWSARGTQYF.

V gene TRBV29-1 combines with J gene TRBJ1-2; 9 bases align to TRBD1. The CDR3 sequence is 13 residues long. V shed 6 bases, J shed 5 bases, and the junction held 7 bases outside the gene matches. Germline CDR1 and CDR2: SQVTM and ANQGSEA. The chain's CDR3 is CSVQQGAGYGYTF. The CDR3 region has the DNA TGCAGCGTACAACAGGGGGCTGGGTATGGCTACACCTTC.

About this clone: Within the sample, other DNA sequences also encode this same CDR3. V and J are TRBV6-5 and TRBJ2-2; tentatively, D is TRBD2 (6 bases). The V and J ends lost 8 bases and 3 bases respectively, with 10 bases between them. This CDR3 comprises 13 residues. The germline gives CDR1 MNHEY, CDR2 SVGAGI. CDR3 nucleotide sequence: TGTGCCAGCCGGGGGACGGACACCGGGGAGCTGTTTTTT. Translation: CASRGTDTGELFF.

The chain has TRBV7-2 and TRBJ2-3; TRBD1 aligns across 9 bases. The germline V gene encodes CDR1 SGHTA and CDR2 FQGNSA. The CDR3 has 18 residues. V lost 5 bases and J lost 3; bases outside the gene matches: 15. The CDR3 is CASSPRGGSGQGTDTQYF. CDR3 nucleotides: TGTGCCAGCAGCCCCCGGGGCGGGAGTGGACAGGGGACAGATACGCAGTATTTT.